This T cell receptor (beta chain) was sequenced during a study of cytotoxic CD8 clonotypes in ibrutinib-treated CLL. This clone appeared once. This table comes from immunoSEQ multiplex PCR, and its TCRdb copy is limited to in-frame clones, with some not included. The sample gives under 200,000 clones, 81% of which show up once; roughly 2% is in the top ten. There are 15 residues in the CDR3. J was trimmed by 2 bases and V by 3 bases; bases with no gene match: 5. Germline V CDR1 and CDR2: SGHTA, FQGNSA. The source material was PBMCs, sampled after 12 months of ibrutinib treatment. J is TRBJ2-7 and V is TRBV7-2, with 9 bases matching TRBD1. This TCR was sampled from a human donor with chronic lymphocytic leukemia. The CDR3 sequence: CASSLNRGRTYEQYF. The CDR3, as DNA: TGTGCCAGCAGCTTGAACAGGGGGCGCACCTACGAGCAGTACTTC.